This TCR beta chain is from a study of tumor-infiltrating lymphocytes in primary liver carcinoma. At the level of the study: These were node-negative, non-metastatic T1-T3 tumors of 4.2 to 10 cm.

A constant-region primer primed TCR beta cDNA synthesis from about 0.45 ug of total RNA. Slightly modified ARM-PCR with three nested multiplex PCR rounds yielded TCR beta libraries. Running 10 cycles apiece, the first two PCR rounds relied on TRBV1-TRBV30 forward primers together with a C-beta reverse primer. In TCRdb, the multiplex PCR reads were re-called with MiXCR into one record per CDR3 protein. The sample lists more than 45,000 distinct CDR3 sequences, around 77% seen once, with around 22% in the top ten. Regarding the study as a whole: Tumors reached a significantly greater top-250-clone fraction than blood did (p = 0.039). Reduced overlap was seen in tumor-adjacent and tumor-blood pairs versus tumor region pairs.

Per the germline V gene, CDR1 is SGHAT and CDR2 is FQDESV (reference sequence). This CDR3 spans 17 amino acids. On this clonotype: The antigen remains undetermined. The junction differs from germline at one of its ends, possibly a read error.

Co-extraction of RNA and DNA was performed on roughly 17-32 mg of unsorted bulk tissue. Surgeons treated the primary liver carcinoma of the patients by surgical resection. The sequence came from a man aged 35 to 55 with primary liver carcinoma and hepatitis B virus infection. The sequencing sample was made of liver tumor tissue from sampling region 5. Subset given: tumor region T5, tumor centre. The chain has TRBV11-1 and TRBJ2-4, with 11 bases identical to TRBD2. CDR3 coding DNA: TGTGCCGGCAGCTTTCACGAGACTAGCGGGACCATAAACATTCAGTACTTC. It encodes CAGSFHETSGTINIQYF.